This record looks at one T cell receptor (beta chain) sequence and its context. The data were obtained in a study of control samples from healthy donors and cancer patients. TCRdb keeps only in-frame clones here, not all; method: immunoSEQ multiplex PCR. The table has 100,000 to 150,000 clones, roughly 90% seen once; the top ten hold roughly 2%. Germline CDR1 is KGHSH and CDR2 is LQKENI. The CDR3 spans 14 residues. Deletions cut 0 bases from V and 2 bases from J, with 4 bases between. Sequenced sample: blood. This receptor was obtained from a man aged 18 to 29 in good health. The chain uses TRBV18 and TRBJ2-2; D ambiguous. In DNA, the CDR3 is TGTGCCAGCTCACCACCGCAAAACACCGGGGAGCTGTTTTTT. Its translation is CASSPPQNTGELFF.